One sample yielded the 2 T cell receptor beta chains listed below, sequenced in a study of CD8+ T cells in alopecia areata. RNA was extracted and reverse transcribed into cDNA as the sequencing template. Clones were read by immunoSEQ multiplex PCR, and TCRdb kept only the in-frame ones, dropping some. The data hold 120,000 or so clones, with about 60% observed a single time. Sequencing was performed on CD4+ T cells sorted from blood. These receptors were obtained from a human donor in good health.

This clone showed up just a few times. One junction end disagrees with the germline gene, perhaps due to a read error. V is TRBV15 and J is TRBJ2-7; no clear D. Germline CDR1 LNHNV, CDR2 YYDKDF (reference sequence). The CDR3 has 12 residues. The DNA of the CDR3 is TGTGCCACCAGCAGAGATTTTGCCGGGCCAATGTTC. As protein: CATSRDFAGPMF. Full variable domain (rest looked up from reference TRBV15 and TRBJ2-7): DAMVIQNPRYQVTQFGKPVTLSCSQTLNHNVMYWYQQKSSQAPKLLFHYYDKDFNNEADTPDNFQSRRPNTSFCFLDIRSPGLGDTAMYLCATSRDFAGPMFGPGTRLTVT.

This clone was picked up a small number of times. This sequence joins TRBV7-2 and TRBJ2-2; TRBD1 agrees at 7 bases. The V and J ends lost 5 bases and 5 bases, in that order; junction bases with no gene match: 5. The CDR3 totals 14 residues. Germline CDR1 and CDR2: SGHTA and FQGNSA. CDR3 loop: CASSLDRLTGELFF. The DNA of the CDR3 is TGTGCCAGCAGCCTGGACAGGTTAACCGGGGAGCTGTTTTTT. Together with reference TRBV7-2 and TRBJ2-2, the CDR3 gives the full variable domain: GAGVSQSPSNKVTEKGKDVELRCDPISGHTALYWYRQSLGQGLEFLIYFQGNSAPDKSGLPSDRFSAERTGGSVSTLTIQRTQQEDSAVYLCASSLDRLTGELFFGEGSRLTVL.